The 11 T cell receptor beta chains reported below all come from one sample, sequenced in a study of shared T cell receptors in the human thymus. TCRdb's copy holds only in-frame clones and misses some; the assay was immunoSEQ multiplex PCR. Here the sample spans hundreds of thousands of clones, around 87% being singletons. The same specimen was also included in a second study, on human thymus T cells.

Sample: thymocytes. Receptor source: a boy younger than two with a congenital heart defect.

The DNA of the CDR3 is TGTGCCAGCAGCCAAGCCCCAGCGACCTACGAGCAGTACTTC. Amino acid sequence: CASSQAPATYEQYF. The chain recombines TRBV14 with TRBJ2-7; no reliable D call. This CDR3 has 14 residues. CDR1 and CDR2 from the germline V gene are SGHDN and FVKESK. Trimming pared 1 base from V and 2 bases from J, leaving 9 bases between.

The table lists this clone with a count of one. The rearrangement joins TRBV6-5 to TRBJ1-3, with D possibly matching TRBD1 (6 bases). Germline V CDR1 and CDR2: MNHEY, SVGAGI. There are 16 residues in the CDR3. Trimming removed 0 bases from V and 0 bases from J, with 9 bases in between. Written as DNA, the CDR3 is TGTGCCAGCAGTTACTCCGACAGGAGCTCTGGAAACACCATATATTTT. Protein product: CASSYSDRSSGNTIYF.

The V and J genes are TRBV5-5 and TRBJ2-3, with D possibly being TRBD2 (5 bases). V shed 4 bases and J shed 2 bases, with 11 bases lying between them. CDR1 is SGHKS, CDR2 YYEKEE, per germline (reference sequence). The CDR3 runs to 14 residues. In DNA, the CDR3 is TGTGCCAGCAGCGTTGGACTTCCCACAGATACGCAGTATTTT. Its translation: CASSVGLPTDTQYF.

V usage is TRBV7-7 and J usage is TRBJ1-1; 9 bases align to TRBD1. The CDR3 has 16 residues. V lost 5 bases and J lost 0; bases outside the gene matches: 7. The V gene's germline CDR1 is SSHAT and CDR2 FNYEAQ (reference sequence). CDR3 sequence (DNA): TGTGCCAGCAGCCCGACAGGGGGAAGGATGAACACTGAAGCTTTCTTT. Translation gives CASSPTGGRMNTEAFF.

The V and J genes are TRBV12-5 and TRBJ2-2; 9 bases fit TRBD1. Per germline, CDR1 LGHNT and CDR2 FRNRAP. The CDR3 totals 18 residues. V was clipped by 3 bases and J by 8 bases; unmatched bases: 16. CDR3 sequence: CASGFLLGQGAGPGELFF. In nucleotides, the CDR3 is TGTGCTAGTGGTTTCCTCCTGGGACAGGGCGCTGGACCGGGGGAGCTGTTTTTT.

This clone has just a few counts. The chain uses TRBV13 and TRBJ2-7, with TRBD2 matching 9 bases. This CDR3 spans 14 amino acids. Germline CDR1 reads PRHDT; CDR2 reads FYEKMQ (reference sequence). V shed 0 bases and J 4 bases; nucleotides not matched to a gene: 1. Written as DNA, the CDR3 is TGTGCCAGCAGCTTAGGGACTAGCGGTTACGAGCAGTACTTC. Its translation is CASSLGTSGYEQYF.

The genes are TRBV5-1 and TRBJ1-4; D gene ambiguous. Germline loops: CDR1 SGHRS, CDR2 YFSETQ. CDR3 length: 15 amino acids. V dropped 0 bases and J dropped 0 bases, with 6 bases sitting between them. The CDR3 here is CASSLEAATNEKLFF. The CDR3 nucleotides are TGCGCCAGCAGCTTGGAGGCGGCAACTAATGAAAAACTGTTTTTT.

The chain carries TRBV11-2 and TRBJ2-7; a possible D gene is TRBD1 (5 bases). CDR1 SGHAT and CDR2 FQNNGV come from the germline V gene. V was trimmed by 5 bases and J by 1 base, leaving 9 bases between them. The CDR3 covers 13 residues. CDR3 DNA: TGTGCCAGCAGCCGTGGACAATCCTACGAGCAGTACTTC. Protein sequence: CASSRGQSYEQYF.

In DNA form, the CDR3 reads TGTGCCACACAGGGGCGAGGGGCAGATACGCAGTATTTT. This gives the protein CATQGRGADTQYF. The rearrangement links TRBV6-6 to TRBJ2-3, with 7 positions matching TRBD1. The V and J ends lost 10 bases and 4 bases, in that order; junction bases with no gene match: 8. This CDR3 has 13 amino acids. From germline, CDR1 is MNHNY and CDR2 SVGAGI (reference sequence).

On this clone itself: The sample contains more than one DNA sequence encoding this CDR3. The J gene is TRBJ2-7, the V gene TRBV7-6; D perhaps matches TRBD1 (6 bases). This CDR3 has 16 residues. V was cut by 3 bases and J by 3 bases, with 18 bases left in between. Germline V gives CDR1 SGHVS, CDR2 FNYEAQ. CDR3 sequence (DNA): TGTGCCAGCAGCTTGCAGGGACAAGGAATCCACTACGAGCAGTACTTC. As protein: CASSLQGQGIHYEQYF.

V and J are TRBV5-5 and TRBJ2-6, with D possibly matching TRBD1 (5 bases). Per germline, CDR1 SGHKS and CDR2 YYEKEE (reference sequence). This CDR3 contains 14 residues. V was cut by 5 bases and J by 4 bases, with 10 bases left in between. The CDR3 DNA reads as TGTGCCAGCAGTCAGGGTTCCGGGGCCAACGTCCTGACTTTC. Translating it yields CASSQGSGANVLTF.